This T cell receptor (beta chain) was observed in a study of regulatory T cells in long-lasting Graves disease. Study information: Over 5 years of antithyroid drugs with positive TSH receptor antibodies was taken to mean persistent Graves' disease. Study-wide results and caveats: TRBV28, TRBJ1-2 and TRBJ2-5 emerged as the favored segments in persistent disease.

This clonotype was found once. No antigen is known for it. Relying on iRepertoire HTBI primers and Arm-PCR of CDR3 regions, the team built TCR beta libraries. TCRdb independently ran MiXCR on the multiplex PCR reads; one entry per CDR3 protein. The table shows around 400,000 distinct CDR3 sequences, with around 20% occurring only once. Time point specified: persistent/refractory GD, antithyroid drugs over 5 years with positive TRAb. With RNA extracted from PBMCs as input, the TCR library was made. Graves' disease diagnosis used American Thyroid Association guidelines. An approximately 10-milliliter sample of peripheral blood was drawn into EDTA tubes. Trimming removed 3 bases from V and 5 bases from J, with 7 bases in between. This CDR3 comprises 12 residues. Germline CDR1 LGHDT, CDR2 YNNKEL (reference sequence).

This clonotype was sampled from a female donor with Graves disease. The chain links TRBV3-1 to TRBJ1-2; D remains unclear. Here the sequenced sample was peripheral blood mononuclear cells (PBMCs), taken when the disease was refractory, from a patient treated with antithyroid drugs. The CDR3 coding sequence is TGTGCCAGCAGCCAGCAATTATATGGCTACACCTTC. Residues: CASSQQLYGYTF.